These 16 T cell receptor beta chains originate from one sample sequenced in a study of pediatric ulcerative colitis. TCRdb keeps only in-frame clones here, not all; method: immunoSEQ multiplex PCR. The sample records about 35,000 clones, 80% to 85% being singletons. During colonoscopy, one to two rectal pinch biopsies were collected. The sequencing input was gut tissue. The receptor source for this set is a boy younger than 18 with mild ulcerative colitis.

In this sample, this clone turned up once. The chain employs TRBV4-1 and TRBJ1-2; 8 positions match TRBD1. Germline CDR1 reads MGHRA; CDR2 reads YSYEKL. V lost 3 bases, J lost 4 bases, and 7 bases stayed unmatched. CDR3 length equals 15 residues. CDR3 DNA: TGCGCCAGCAGCCAGGTGGTCGGGACAGGCTATGGCTACACCTTC. Encoded protein: CASSQVVGTGYGYTF.

The chain is built from TRBV5-6 and TRBJ2-5, with 8 bases aligning to TRBD1. Germline lookup yields CDR1 SGHDT and CDR2 YYEEEE. V trimming: 2 bases; J trimming: 1 base; junction bases outside the gene matches: 4. This CDR3 has 15 residues. The DNA of the CDR3 is TGTGCCAGCAGCTTAATTCAGGGGGCCCAAGAGACCCAGTACTTC. It is translated as CASSLIQGAQETQYF.

The gene calls are TRBV10-1 and TRBJ2-7, with D maybe TRBD2 (6 bases). CDR3 length equals 14 residues. CDR1 WNHNN and CDR2 SYGVQD come from the germline V gene (reference sequence). Trimming shortened V by 4 bases and J by 2 bases, and 12 bases separated the two germline ends. The CDR3, as DNA: TGCGCCAGCAGTGCGTCTAGCGATCCCTACGAGCAGTACTTC. Residues: CASSASSDPYEQYF.

This clone was detected only a few times. The rearrangement joins TRBV19 to TRBJ1-4; 11 positions match TRBD1. CDR3 size: 16 residues. Trimming removed 1 base from V and 5 bases from J; junction bases left unmatched: 3. From germline, CDR1 is LNHDA and CDR2 SQIVND (reference sequence). The CDR3, as DNA: TGTGCCAGTAGTATAGCCGGACAGGGGGCGAATGAAAAACTGTTTTTT. The encoded protein is CASSIAGQGANEKLFF.

The chain employs TRBV5-1 and TRBJ2-2; 10 bases align to TRBD2. CDR3 size: 15 residues. Germline values: CDR1 SGHRS, CDR2 YFSETQ. With 2 bases clipped from V and 6 bases from J, the junction kept 4 bases outside the gene matches. The CDR3 region is CASSFPSGGAGELFF. The CDR3, as DNA: TGCGCCAGCAGCTTCCCTAGCGGGGGCGCCGGGGAGCTGTTTTTT.

This chain connects TRBV6-5 to TRBJ1-1; D is uncertain. V lost 5 bases to trimming and J lost 8 bases, with 12 bases between them. From germline, CDR1 is MNHEY and CDR2 SVGAGI. CDR3 size: 12 residues. CDR3 in amino acids: CASSPLLGEAFF. CDR3 nucleotide sequence: TGTGCCAGCAGTCCTCTGCTGGGGGAAGCTTTCTTT.

V and J are TRBV4-1 and TRBJ2-3; tentatively, D is TRBD1 or TRBD2 (5 bases each). This CDR3 comprises 14 residues. Germline V gene lookup returns CDR1 MGHRA and CDR2 YSYEKL. V lost 4 bases, J lost 7 bases, and 15 bases lay in between. Written as DNA, the CDR3 is TGCGCCAGCAGCCGCCCGGGGCTTCAGAATACGCAGTATTTT. As protein: CASSRPGLQNTQYF.

This clone has a single count. The V call is TRBV30, the J call TRBJ2-1; D unclear. V lost 1 base and J lost 8, with 15 bases in between. Germline assignment: CDR1 GTSNPN and CDR2 SVGIG (reference sequence). This CDR3 comprises 14 residues. CDR3: CAWSGQGPPDEQFF. The CDR3 DNA follows: TGTGCCTGGAGTGGACAAGGCCCGCCCGATGAGCAGTTCTTC.

The V gene is TRBV5-4, the J gene TRBJ2-1; D might be TRBD2 (5 bases). Trimming pared 4 bases from V and 0 bases from J, leaving 11 bases between. The germline V gene encodes CDR1 SGHNT and CDR2 YYREEE (reference sequence). CDR3 size: 15 residues. Written as DNA, the CDR3 is TGTGCCAGCAGCAGAGGAGGCTACTCCTACAATGAGCAGTTCTTC. This codes for CASSRGGYSYNEQFF. The full variable domain, rest sourced from reference TRBV5-4 and TRBJ2-1, is ETGVTQSPTHLIKTRGQQVTLRCSSQSGHNTVSWYQQALGQGPQFIFQYYREEENGRGNFPPRFSGLQFPNYSSELNVNALELDDSALYLCASSRGGYSYNEQFFGPGTRLTVL.

This clone was detected a few times. V is TRBV19 and J is TRBJ1-2; TRBD1 agrees at 10 bases. The CDR3 runs to 13 residues. V gave up 2 bases and J gave up 10 bases; unmatched junction bases: 4. CDR1 LNHDA and CDR2 SQIVND come from the germline V gene (reference sequence). CDR3 DNA sequence: TGTGCCAGTAGTATATCGGGACAGGGGTACTACACCTTC. This translates into CASSISGQGYYTF. Combining the CDR3 with reference TRBV19 and TRBJ1-2 gives the whole variable domain DGGITQSPKYLFRKEGQNVTLSCEQNLNHDAMYWYRQDPGQGLRLIYYSQIVNDFQKGDIAEGYSVSREKKESFPLTVTSAQKNPTAFYLCASSISGQGYYTFGSGTRLTVV.

The chain is built from TRBV5-1 and TRBJ2-1; no definite D call. This CDR3 has 17 residues. Germline V gene lookup returns CDR1 SGHRS and CDR2 YFSETQ. With 0 bases removed from V and 0 bases from J, the gap between germline ends came to 13 bases. The DNA for the CDR3 is TGCGCCAGCAGCTTGGCTCTTGGGGTAAGCTCCTACAATGAGCAGTTCTTC. The encoded protein is CASSLALGVSSYNEQFF.

The V and J genes are TRBV9 and TRBJ1-5; D unclear. V lost 0 bases to trimming and J lost 0 bases, with 7 bases between them. This CDR3 has 15 amino acids. Germline assignment: CDR1 SGDLS and CDR2 YYNGEE. The CDR3 DNA reads TGTGCCAGCAGCGTAGATCCCCTTAGCAATCAGCCCCAGCATTTT. This translates into CASSVDPLSNQPQHF.

This rearrangement joins TRBV6-6 to TRBJ2-1; D is uncertain. The CDR3 covers 11 residues. CDR1 MNHNY and CDR2 SVGAGI come from the germline V gene (reference sequence). V lost 5 bases, J lost 6 bases, and 5 bases lay in between. This CDR3 reads CASSHFNEQFF. CDR3 nucleotide sequence: TGTGCCAGCAGTCACTTCAATGAGCAGTTCTTC.

The rearrangement uses TRBV6-6 and TRBJ2-5; tentative D call: TRBD1 (6 bases). V was pared by 6 bases and J by 3 bases, with 11 bases between. Germline V lookup: CDR1 MNHNY, CDR2 SVGAGI (reference sequence). The CDR3 length is 13 residues. Here the CDR3 reads CASRNREKETQYF. The CDR3 DNA sequence: TGTGCCAGCAGGAACAGGGAAAAAGAGACCCAGTACTTC.

This clone has only one observation. This rearrangement joins TRBV6-5 to TRBJ2-1, with 8 positions matching TRBD2. The germline CDR1 and CDR2 sequences are MNHEY and SVGAGI. V lost 7 bases and J lost 4; bases outside the gene matches: 9. The CDR3 extends over 15 amino acids. The CDR3 reads CASKVASGLYNEQFF. The CDR3 DNA reads as TGTGCCAGCAAGGTGGCTAGCGGGCTATACAATGAGCAGTTCTTC.

The chain employs TRBV19 and TRBJ2-7; D is unclear. The V gene lost 5 bases and the J gene lost 2 bases, with 10 bases spanning the gap. The CDR3 consists of 13 residues. From germline, CDR1 is LNHDA and CDR2 SQIVND (reference sequence). The CDR3 sequence: CASSSGSTYEQYF. The CDR3 DNA reads TGTGCCAGTAGTTCGGGCAGCACCTACGAGCAGTACTTC.